A selection of T cell receptor beta chains follows, all from one sample in a study of cytomegalovirus exposure and HLA in healthy donors. Assay used: immunoSEQ multiplex PCR; TCRdb lists only in-frame clones, some missing. Of over 100,000 clones in the sample, around 60% were seen once. Input material: PBMCs. These receptors all come from a man between 40 and 49 years old in good health and CMV-seropositive. CDR3s include the opening cysteine and the closing phenylalanine or tryptophan. Fields, in order: J gene, clone size, CDR3 length, D gene, V gene, CDR3 DNA, CDR3 protein. D genes are given only for firm matches. Clone size is given for some rows only: seen once, a few or many times, or a class if the clone is expanded.

TRBJ2-2 NA 13 NA TRBV7-9 TGTGCCAGCTCTTGGGGGGTGGCCGGGGAGCTGTTTTTT CASSWGVAGELFF
TRBJ2-5 NA 15 TRBD1 TRBV4-1 TGCGCCAGCAGCCCCCCCGACAGGGACCAAGAGACCCAGTACTTC CASSPPDRDQETQYF
TRBJ2-5 NA 16 TRBD2 TRBV6-1 TGTGCCAGCAGTGTGGCCGTAGCGGGAGTCGGGGAGACCCAGTACTTC CASSVAVAGVGETQYF
TRBJ2-3 NA 15 NA TRBV6-1 TGTGCCAGCAGTGAACAGGCCCCTAGCACAGATACGCAGTATTTT CASSEQAPSTDTQYF
TRBJ1-1 few 15 TRBD1 TRBV9 TGTGCCAGCAGTGGCACAGGGGAGAAGAACACTGAAGCTTTCTTT CASSGTGEKNTEAFF
TRBJ1-2 NA 13 NA TRBV11-1 TGTGCCAGCAGCCCTCCCCGCGGGTTTGGCTACACCTTC CASSPPRGFGYTF
TRBJ1-1 once 21 TRBD1 TRBV4-1 TGCGCCAGCAGCCCTCTCGCCGTTTCCACGGACAGGCGCGGTAGGGGCACTGAAGCTTTCTTT CASSPLAVSTDRRGRGTEAFF
TRBJ2-3 NA 11 NA TRBV5-1 TGCGCCAGCAGCTCAACAGATACGCAGTATTTT CASSSTDTQYF
TRBJ1-1 few 15 TRBD1 TRBV4-2 TGTGCCAGCAGCCGCTTCAGGGGGCAGACGCCTGAAGCTTTCTTT CASSRFRGQTPEAFF
TRBJ2-7 NA 16 TRBD2 TRBV6-6 TGTGCCAGCAGTTACTCCGGGACTAGCGGCTCCTACGAGCAGTACTTC CASSYSGTSGSYEQYF
TRBJ2-6 once 16 NA TRBV9 TGTGCCAGCAGCGTAGGGGCACTCTCTGGGGCCAACGTCCTGACTTTC CASSVGALSGANVLTF
TRBJ1-1 NA 11 NA TRBV29-1 TGCAGCGTGGTAGGAGGGCCTGAAGCTTTCTTT CSVVGGPEAFF
TRBJ2-1 NA 16 TRBD2 TRBV28 TGTGCCACTGCATACCCCGGGCTAGCGGGAGTGGATGAGCAGTTCTTC CATAYPGLAGVDEQFF
TRBJ2-5 NA 16 NA TRBV7-3 TGTGCCAGCAGCCCTGGGCCTGGCGGGGGCACAGAGACCCAGTACTTC CASSPGPGGGTETQYF
TRBJ2-1 once 18 TRBD2 TRBV6-1 TGTGCCAGCAGTGAAGAACTAGCGGGGGGCACTCTTTACAATGAGCAGTTCTTC CASSEELAGGTLYNEQFF
TRBJ2-2 NA 15 TRBD2 TRBV5-4 TGTGCCACCGCCCCGGGACTAGCGTTGGCCGGGGAGCTGTTTTTT CATAPGLALAGELFF
TRBJ1-3 NA 15 TRBD1 TRBV18 TGTGCCAGCTCACCAGACAGGGGCGCGGGAAACACCATATATTTT CASSPDRGAGNTIYF
TRBJ2-3 NA 15 NA TRBV7-2 TGTGCCAGCAGCTTAGATTCTACTAGCACAGATACGCAGTATTTT CASSLDSTSTDTQYF
TRBJ2-1 NA 13 TRBD1 TRBV27 TGTGCCAGCAGTGCCGACAGGGTTAATGAGCAGTTCTTC CASSADRVNEQFF
TRBJ1-4 NA 14 TRBD1 TRBV5-1 TGCGCCAGCAGCTTGGGACAGGGCTATGAAAAACTGTTTTTT CASSLGQGYEKLFF
TRBJ2-7 NA 15 TRBD2 TRBV6-1 TGTGCCAGCAGTGAACGGGGGGGCTTTCCCTACGAGCAGTACTTC CASSERGGFPYEQYF
TRBJ1-1 NA 12 NA TRBV9 TGTGCCAGCAGCGTAGAAGGGGGGGCGGCTTTCTTT CASSVEGGAAFF
TRBJ1-2 NA 16 NA TRBV7-9 TGTTCCAGCAGCTTAGCCGGCGCTTACGGCGGCTATGGCTACACCTTC CSSSLAGAYGGYGYTF
TRBJ1-1 few 13 TRBD1 TRBV30 TGTGCCCAGGACAGGGCGATGAACACTGAAGCTTTCTTT CAQDRAMNTEAFF
TRBJ1-1 few 16 NA TRBV5-6 TGTGCCAGCAGCTTGGGGGGGGGCATCATGGGCACTGAAGCTTTCTTT CASSLGGGIMGTEAFF
TRBJ1-1 few 15 NA TRBV19 TGTGCCAGTAGTAACCCAAACAGGGTTAACACTGAAGCTTTCTTT CASSNPNRVNTEAFF
TRBJ1-2 once 17 TRBD1 TRBV11-2 TGTGCCAGCAGCTCTAGTAGGTGGACAGGGGGCGCCGATGGCTACACCTTC CASSSSRWTGGADGYTF
TRBJ2-7 NA 16 TRBD1 TRBV7-2 TGTGCCAGCAGCTTGGCGACAGGGAAGGTCGCCTACGAGCAGTACTTC CASSLATGKVAYEQYF